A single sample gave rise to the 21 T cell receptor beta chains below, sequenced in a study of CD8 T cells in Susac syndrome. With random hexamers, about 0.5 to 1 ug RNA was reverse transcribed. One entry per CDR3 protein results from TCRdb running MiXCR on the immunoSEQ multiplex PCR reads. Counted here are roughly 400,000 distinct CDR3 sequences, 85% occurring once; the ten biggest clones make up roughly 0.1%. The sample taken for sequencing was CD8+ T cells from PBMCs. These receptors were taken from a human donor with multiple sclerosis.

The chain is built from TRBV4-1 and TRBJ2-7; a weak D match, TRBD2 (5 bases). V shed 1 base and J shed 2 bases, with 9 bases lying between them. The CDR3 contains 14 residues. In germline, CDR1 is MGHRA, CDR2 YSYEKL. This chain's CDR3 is CASSQVSGTYEQYF. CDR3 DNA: TGCGCCAGCAGCCAAGTCTCCGGGACCTACGAGCAGTACTTC.

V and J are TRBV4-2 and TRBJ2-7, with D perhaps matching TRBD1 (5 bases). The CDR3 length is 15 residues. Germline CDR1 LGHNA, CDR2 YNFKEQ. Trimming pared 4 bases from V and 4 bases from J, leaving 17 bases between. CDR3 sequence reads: CASSRNMGLSYEQYF. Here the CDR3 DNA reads TGTGCCAGCAGCCGCAACATGGGGCTTTCTTACGAGCAGTACTTC.

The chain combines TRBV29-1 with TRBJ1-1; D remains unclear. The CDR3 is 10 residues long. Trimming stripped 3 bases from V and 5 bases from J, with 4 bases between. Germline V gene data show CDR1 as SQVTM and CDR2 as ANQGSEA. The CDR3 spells CSVDLTEAFF. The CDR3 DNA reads TGCAGCGTTGATCTTACTGAAGCTTTCTTT.

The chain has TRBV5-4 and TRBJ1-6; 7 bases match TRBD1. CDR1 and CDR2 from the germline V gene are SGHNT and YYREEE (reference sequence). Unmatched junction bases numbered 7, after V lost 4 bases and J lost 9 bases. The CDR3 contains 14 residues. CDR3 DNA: TGTGCCAGCAGCACAGGACAGGCTGTTTCACCCCTCCACTTT. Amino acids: CASSTGQAVSPLHF.

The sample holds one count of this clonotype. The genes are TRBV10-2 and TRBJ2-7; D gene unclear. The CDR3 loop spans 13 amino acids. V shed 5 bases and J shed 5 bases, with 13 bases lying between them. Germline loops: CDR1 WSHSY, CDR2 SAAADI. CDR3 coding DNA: TGCGCCAGCAGTCCGACTGGAGAGGACGAGCAGTACTTC. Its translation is CASSPTGEDEQYF.

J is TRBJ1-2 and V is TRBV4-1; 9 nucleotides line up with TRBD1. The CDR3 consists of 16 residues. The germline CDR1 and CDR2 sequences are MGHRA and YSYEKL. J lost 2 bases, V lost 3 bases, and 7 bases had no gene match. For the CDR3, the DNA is TGCGCCAGCAGCCAGCACGACAGGGGGGCCAACTATGGCTACACCTTC. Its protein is CASSQHDRGANYGYTF.

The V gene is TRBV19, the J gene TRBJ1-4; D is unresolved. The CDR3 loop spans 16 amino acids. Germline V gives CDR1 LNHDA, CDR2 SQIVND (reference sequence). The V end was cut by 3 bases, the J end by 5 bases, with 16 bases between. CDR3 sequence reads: CASSMYGGSRNEKLFF. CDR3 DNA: TGTGCCAGTAGTATGTACGGCGGCAGTCGAAATGAAAAACTGTTTTTT.

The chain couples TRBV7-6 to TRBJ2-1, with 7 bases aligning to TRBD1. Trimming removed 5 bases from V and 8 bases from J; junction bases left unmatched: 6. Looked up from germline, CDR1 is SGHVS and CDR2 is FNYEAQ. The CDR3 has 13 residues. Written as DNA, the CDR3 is TGTGCCAGCAGCCCGGCCACAGGGGATGAGCAGTTCTTC. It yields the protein CASSPATGDEQFF.

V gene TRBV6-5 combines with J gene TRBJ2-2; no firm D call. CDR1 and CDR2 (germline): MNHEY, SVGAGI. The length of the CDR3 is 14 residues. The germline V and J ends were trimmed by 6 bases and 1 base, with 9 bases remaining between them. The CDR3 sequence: CASSYRQNTGELFF. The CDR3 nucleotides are TGTGCCAGCAGCTATAGACAGAACACCGGGGAGCTGTTTTTT.

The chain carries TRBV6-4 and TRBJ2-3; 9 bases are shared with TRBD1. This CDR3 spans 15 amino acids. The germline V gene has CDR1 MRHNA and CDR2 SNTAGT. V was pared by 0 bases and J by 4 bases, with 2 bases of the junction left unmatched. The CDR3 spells CASSDSQGAADTQYF. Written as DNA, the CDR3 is TGTGCCAGCAGTGACTCACAGGGGGCGGCAGATACGCAGTATTTT.

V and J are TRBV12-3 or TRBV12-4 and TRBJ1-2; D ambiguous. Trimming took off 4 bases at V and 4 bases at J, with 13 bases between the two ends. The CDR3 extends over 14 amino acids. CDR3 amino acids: CASSSSGSLYGYTF. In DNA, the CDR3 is TGTGCCAGCAGTTCCTCCGGGTCTCTCTATGGCTACACCTTC.

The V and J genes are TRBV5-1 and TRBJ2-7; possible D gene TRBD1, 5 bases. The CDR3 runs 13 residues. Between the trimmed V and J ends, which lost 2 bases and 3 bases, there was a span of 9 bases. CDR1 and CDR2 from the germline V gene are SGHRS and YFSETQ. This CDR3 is CASSFQTDYEQYF. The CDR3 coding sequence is TGCGCCAGCAGCTTCCAGACAGACTACGAGCAGTACTTC.

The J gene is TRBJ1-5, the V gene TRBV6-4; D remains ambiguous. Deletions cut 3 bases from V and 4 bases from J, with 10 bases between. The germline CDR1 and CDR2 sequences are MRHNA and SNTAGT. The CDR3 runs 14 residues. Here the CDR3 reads CASSERAENQPQHF. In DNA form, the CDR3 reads TGTGCCAGCAGTGAGCGAGCGGAGAATCAGCCCCAGCATTTT.

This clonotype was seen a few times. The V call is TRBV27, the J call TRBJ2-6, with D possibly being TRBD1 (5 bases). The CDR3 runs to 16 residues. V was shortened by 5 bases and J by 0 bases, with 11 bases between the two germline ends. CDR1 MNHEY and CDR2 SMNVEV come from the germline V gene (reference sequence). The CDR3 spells CASSADSVSGANVLTF. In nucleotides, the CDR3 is TGTGCCAGCAGTGCTGACAGCGTCTCTGGGGCCAACGTCCTGACTTTC.

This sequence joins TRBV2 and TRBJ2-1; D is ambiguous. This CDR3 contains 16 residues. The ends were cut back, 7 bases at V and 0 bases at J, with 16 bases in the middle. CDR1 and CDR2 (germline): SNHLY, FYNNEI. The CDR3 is CASNLWAWGSYNEQFF. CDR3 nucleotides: TGTGCCAGCAACCTGTGGGCATGGGGCTCCTACAATGAGCAGTTCTTC.

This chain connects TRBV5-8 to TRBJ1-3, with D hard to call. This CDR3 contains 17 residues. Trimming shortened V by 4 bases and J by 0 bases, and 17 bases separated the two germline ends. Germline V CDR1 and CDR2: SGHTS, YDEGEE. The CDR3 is CASSPSGGYLSGNTIYF. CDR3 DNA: TGTGCCAGCAGCCCCTCGGGCGGGTACCTCTCTGGAAACACCATATATTTT. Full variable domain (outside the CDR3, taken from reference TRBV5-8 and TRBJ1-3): EAGVTQSPTHLIKTRGQQATLRCSPISGHTSVYWYQQALGLGLQFLLWYDEGEERNRGNFPPRFSGRQFPNYSSELNVNALELEDSALYLCASSPSGGYLSGNTIYFGEGSWLTVV.

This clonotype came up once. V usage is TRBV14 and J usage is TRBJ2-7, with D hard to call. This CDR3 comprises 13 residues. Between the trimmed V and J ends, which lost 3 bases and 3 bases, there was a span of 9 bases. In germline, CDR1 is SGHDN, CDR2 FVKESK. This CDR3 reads CASSQLSNYEQYF. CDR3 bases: TGTGCCAGCAGCCAGCTATCCAACTACGAGCAGTACTTC.

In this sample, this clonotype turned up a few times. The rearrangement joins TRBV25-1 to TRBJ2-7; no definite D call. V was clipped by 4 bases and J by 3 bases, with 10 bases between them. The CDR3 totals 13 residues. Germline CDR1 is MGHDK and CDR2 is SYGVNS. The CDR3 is CASSVGVGYEQYF. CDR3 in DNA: TGTGCCAGCAGTGTTGGGGTAGGCTACGAGCAGTACTTC.

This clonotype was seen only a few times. CDR3 residues: CASSQDPGTGNYGYTF. The DNA of the CDR3 is TGCGCCAGCAGCCAAGATCCCGGGACAGGGAACTATGGCTACACCTTC. The V gene is TRBV4-1, the J gene TRBJ1-2, with TRBD1 identical over 9 bases. The V segment lost 0 bases and the J segment 2 bases; nucleotides outside the gene matches: 4. Germline lookup yields CDR1 MGHRA and CDR2 YSYEKL. The CDR3 contains 16 residues.

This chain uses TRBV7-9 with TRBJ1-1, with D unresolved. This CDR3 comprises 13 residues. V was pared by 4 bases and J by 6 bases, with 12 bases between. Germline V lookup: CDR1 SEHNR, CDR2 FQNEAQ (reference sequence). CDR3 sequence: CASSSPEQSEAFF. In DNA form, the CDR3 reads TGTGCCAGCAGCTCACCAGAACAATCTGAAGCTTTCTTT. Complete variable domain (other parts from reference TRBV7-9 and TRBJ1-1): DTGVSQNPRHKITKRGQNVTFRCDPISEHNRLYWYRQTLGQGPEFLTYFQNEAQLEKSRLLSDRFSAERPKGSFSTLEIQRTEQGDSAMYLCASSSPEQSEAFFGQGTRLTVV.

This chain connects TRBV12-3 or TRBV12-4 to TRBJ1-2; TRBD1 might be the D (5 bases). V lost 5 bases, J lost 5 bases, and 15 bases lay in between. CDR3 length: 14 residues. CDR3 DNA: TGTGCCAGCAGTCCCCCGGGGGTGAGGTATGGCTACACCTTC. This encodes CASSPPGVRYGYTF.